Shown below are 4 T cell receptor beta chains from a single sample sequenced in a study of a mutant IDH1 vaccine in newly diagnosed glioma. Time point here: week 23, last vaccination. All doses held 300 ug of mutant IDH1 20-mer peptide, with topical imiquimod. Repertoires were generated with immunoSEQ multiplex PCR, while TCRdb's copy carries only in-frame clones and drops some. Among approximately 60,000 clones, about 90% were seen once, and the ten largest hold 1.4%. No antigens are known for them. Sequenced material: PBMCs, taken from a glioma patient whose treatment included an IDH1 peptide vaccine. These receptors originate from a man aged 35-49 years with glioma.

The chain has TRBV25-1 and TRBJ2-2, with 9 bases lining up with TRBD1. CDR1 and CDR2 (germline): MGHDK, SYGVNS. Trimming cost V 9 bases and J 7 bases; bases outside gene matches: 9. The CDR3 spans 14 residues. For the CDR3, the DNA is TGTGCCAGTATAGGACAGGGGTTCGGCGGGGAGCTGTTTTTT. It is translated as CASIGQGFGGELFF. The full variable domain, with the rest looked up from reference TRBV25-1 and TRBJ2-2, is EADIYQTPRYLVIGTGKKITLECSQTMGHDKMYWYQQDPGMELHLIHYSYGVNSTEKGDLSSESTVSRIRTEHFPLTLESARPSHTSQYLCASIGQGFGGELFFGEGSRLTVL.

This clone was counted a single time. The V and J genes are TRBV23-1 and TRBJ2-2; D gene ambiguous. TRBV23-1 falls under the ORF class, with uncertain function. V lost 7 bases to trimming and J lost 0 bases, with 18 bases between them. This CDR3 has 17 residues. This chain's CDR3 is CASTPSPKESNTGELFF. The CDR3 coding sequence is TGCGCCAGCACCCCAAGTCCGAAGGAGTCGAACACCGGGGAGCTGTTTTTT.

This clone was counted only a few times. The genes are TRBV29-1 and TRBJ2-5, with 10 bases matching TRBD2. Germline values: CDR1 SQVTM, CDR2 ANQGSEA. The CDR3 contains 15 residues. The V and J ends lost 2 bases and 6 bases, in that order; junction bases with no gene match: 9. This CDR3 reads CSVEWSSGRPKTQYF. In DNA form, the CDR3 reads TGCAGCGTTGAATGGTCTAGCGGGAGACCGAAGACCCAGTACTTC.

The gene calls are TRBV6-5 and TRBJ1-1, with D maybe TRBD1 (6 bases). CDR1 and CDR2 (germline): MNHEY, SVGAGI. Trimming removed 6 bases at V and 1 base at J, with 9 bases between. The CDR3 sequence is 13 residues long. The CDR3 spells CASSRTENTEAFF. Here the CDR3 DNA reads TGTGCCAGCAGCCGGACAGAGAACACTGAAGCTTTCTTT.